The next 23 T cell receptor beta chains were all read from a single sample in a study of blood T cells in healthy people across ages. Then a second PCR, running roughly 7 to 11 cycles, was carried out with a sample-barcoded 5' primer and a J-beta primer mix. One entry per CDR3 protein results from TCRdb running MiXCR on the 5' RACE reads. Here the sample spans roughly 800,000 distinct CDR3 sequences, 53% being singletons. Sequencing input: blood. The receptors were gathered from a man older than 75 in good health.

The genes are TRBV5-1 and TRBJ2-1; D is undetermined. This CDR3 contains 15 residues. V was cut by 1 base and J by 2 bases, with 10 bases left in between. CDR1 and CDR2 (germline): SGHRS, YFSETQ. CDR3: CASSLTVLPYNEQFF. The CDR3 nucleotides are TGCGCCAGCAGCTTGACAGTACTACCCTACAATGAGCAGTTCTTC.

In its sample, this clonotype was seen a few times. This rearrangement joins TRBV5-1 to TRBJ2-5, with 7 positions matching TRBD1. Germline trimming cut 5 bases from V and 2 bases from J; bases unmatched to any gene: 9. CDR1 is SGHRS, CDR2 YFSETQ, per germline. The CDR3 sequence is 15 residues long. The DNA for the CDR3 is TGCGCCAGCAGTCCTATAGGGACAGATCAAGAGACCCAGTACTTC. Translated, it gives CASSPIGTDQETQYF.

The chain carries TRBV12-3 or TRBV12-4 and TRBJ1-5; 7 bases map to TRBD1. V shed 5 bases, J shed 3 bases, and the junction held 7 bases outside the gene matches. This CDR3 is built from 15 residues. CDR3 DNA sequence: TGTGCCAGCAGTATCACAGGGGATCCCAATCAGCCCCAGCATTTT. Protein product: CASSITGDPNQPQHF.

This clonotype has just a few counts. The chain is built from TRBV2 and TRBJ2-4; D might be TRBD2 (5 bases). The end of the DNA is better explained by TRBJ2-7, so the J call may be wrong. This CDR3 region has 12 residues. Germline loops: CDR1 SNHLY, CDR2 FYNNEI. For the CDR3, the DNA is TGTGCCAGCAGACTAGACTCCTACGAGCAGTACTTC. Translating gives CASRLDSYEQYF.

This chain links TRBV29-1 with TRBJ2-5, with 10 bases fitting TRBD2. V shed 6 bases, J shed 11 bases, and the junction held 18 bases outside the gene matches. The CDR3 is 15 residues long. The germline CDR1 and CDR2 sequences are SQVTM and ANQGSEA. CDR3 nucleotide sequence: TGCAGCGTAGGAAAGCTAGCGGGAGTGTTGGGGGAGCAGTACTTC. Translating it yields CSVGKLAGVLGEQYF.

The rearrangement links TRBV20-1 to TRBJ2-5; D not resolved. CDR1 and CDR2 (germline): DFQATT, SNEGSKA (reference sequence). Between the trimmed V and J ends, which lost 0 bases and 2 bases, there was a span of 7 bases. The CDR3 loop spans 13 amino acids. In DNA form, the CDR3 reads TGCAGTGCTAGAGAATCTGCACAAGAGACCCAGTACTTC. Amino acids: CSARESAQETQYF.

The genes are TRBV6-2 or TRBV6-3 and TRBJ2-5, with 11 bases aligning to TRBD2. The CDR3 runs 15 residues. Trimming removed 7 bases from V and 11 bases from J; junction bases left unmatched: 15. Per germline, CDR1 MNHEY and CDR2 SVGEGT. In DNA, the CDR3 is TGTGCCAGCACCGCGACTAGCGGGATTGGCAATGAGCAGTACTTC. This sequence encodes CASTATSGIGNEQYF.

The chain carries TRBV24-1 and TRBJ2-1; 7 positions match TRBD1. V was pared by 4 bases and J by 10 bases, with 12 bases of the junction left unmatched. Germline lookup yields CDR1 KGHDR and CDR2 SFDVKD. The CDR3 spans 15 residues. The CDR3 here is CATSEPTGTVVEQFF. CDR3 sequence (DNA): TGTGCCACCAGTGAGCCCACCGGGACAGTGGTGGAGCAGTTCTTC.

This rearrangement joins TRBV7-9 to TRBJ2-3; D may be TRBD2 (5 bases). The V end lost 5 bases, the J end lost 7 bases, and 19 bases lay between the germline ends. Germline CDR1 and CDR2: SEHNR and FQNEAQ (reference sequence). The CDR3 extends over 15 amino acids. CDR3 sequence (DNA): TGTGCCAGCAGCCCCTCGGGGAGCGGAGGAAATACGCAGTATTTT. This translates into CASSPSGSGGNTQYF.

The CDR3 nucleotides read TGCAGTGCCCCGACCCTTACTAGCGGGAGCTCTGGGGCCAACGTCCTGACTTTC. It encodes CSAPTLTSGSSGANVLTF. This rearrangement joins TRBV20-1 to TRBJ2-6; 11 bases align to TRBD2. With V trimmed by 6 bases and J by 0 bases, 10 bases remained unmatched. Germline lookup yields CDR1 DFQATT and CDR2 SNEGSKA (reference sequence). The CDR3 sequence is 18 residues long.

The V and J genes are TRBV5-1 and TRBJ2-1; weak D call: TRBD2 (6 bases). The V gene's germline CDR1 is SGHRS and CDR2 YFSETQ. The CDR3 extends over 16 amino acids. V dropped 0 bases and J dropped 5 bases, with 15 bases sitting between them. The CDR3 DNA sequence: TGCGCCAGCAGCTTGGGCGACGCGGGGCTCCACAATGAGCAGTTCTTC. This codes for CASSLGDAGLHNEQFF.

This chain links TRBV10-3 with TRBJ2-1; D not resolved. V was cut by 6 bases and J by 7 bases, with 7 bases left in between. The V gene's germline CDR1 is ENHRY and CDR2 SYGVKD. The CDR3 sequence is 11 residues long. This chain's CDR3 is CAIRSLNEQFF. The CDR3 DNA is TGTGCCATCAGGTCCCTGAATGAGCAGTTCTTC.

The CDR3 reads CASSLAPGPHTDTQYF. CDR3 sequence (DNA): TGCGCCAGCAGCTTGGCCCCGGGACCCCACACAGATACGCAGTATTTT. The chain combines TRBV5-1 with TRBJ2-3; the D call may be TRBD1 or TRBD2 (5 bases each). The CDR3 covers 16 residues. V lost 0 bases and J lost 2, with 13 bases in between. CDR1 is SGHRS and CDR2 is YFSETQ in the germline V gene. The full variable domain, in which reference TRBV5-1 and TRBJ2-3 provide the parts outside the CDR3, is KAGVTQTPRYLIKTRGQQVTLSCSPISGHRSVSWYQQTPGQGLQFLFEYFSETQRNKGNFPGRFSGRQFSNSRSEMNVSTLELGDSALYLCASSLAPGPHTDTQYFGPGTRLTVL.

The CDR3 loop is CSARAGTSGGEQYF. Here the CDR3 DNA reads TGCAGTGCTCGCGCCGGGACTAGCGGTGGTGAGCAGTACTTC. The chain links TRBV20-1 to TRBJ2-7; 11 bases are shared with TRBD2. The ends lost 5 bases at V and 7 bases at J; junction bases unmatched: 10. The CDR3 is 14 residues long. Per germline, CDR1 DFQATT and CDR2 SNEGSKA (reference sequence).

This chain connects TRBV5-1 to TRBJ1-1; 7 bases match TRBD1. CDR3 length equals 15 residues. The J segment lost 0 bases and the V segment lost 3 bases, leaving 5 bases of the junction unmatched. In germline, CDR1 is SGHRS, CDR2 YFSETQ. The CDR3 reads CASSSNRGLNTEAFF. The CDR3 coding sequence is TGCGCCAGCAGCTCAAACAGGGGCCTGAACACTGAAGCTTTCTTT.

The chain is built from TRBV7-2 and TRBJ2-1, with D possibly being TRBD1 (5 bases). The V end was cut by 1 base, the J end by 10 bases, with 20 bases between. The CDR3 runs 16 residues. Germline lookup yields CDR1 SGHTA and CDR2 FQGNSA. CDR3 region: CASSLVLNGHLREQFF. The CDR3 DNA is TGTGCCAGCAGCTTAGTCCTAAACGGACATCTTCGGGAGCAGTTCTTC.

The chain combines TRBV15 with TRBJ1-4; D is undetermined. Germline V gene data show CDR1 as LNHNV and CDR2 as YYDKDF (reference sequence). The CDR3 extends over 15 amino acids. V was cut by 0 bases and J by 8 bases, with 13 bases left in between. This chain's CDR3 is CATSRDTSKAEKLFF. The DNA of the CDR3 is TGTGCCACCAGCAGAGATACTTCTAAGGCCGAAAAACTGTTTTTT.

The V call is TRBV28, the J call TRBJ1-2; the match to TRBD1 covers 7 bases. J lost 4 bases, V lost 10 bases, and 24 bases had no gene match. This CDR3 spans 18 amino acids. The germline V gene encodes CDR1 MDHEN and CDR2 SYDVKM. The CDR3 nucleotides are TGTGCCACCAAAACTACTCCGGGGCGACAGGGTACAGGCTATGGCTACACCTTC. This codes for CATKTTPGRQGTGYGYTF.

The CDR3 nucleotides are TGCAGTGCTAGAAGAGCGGGGTCCTACAATGAGCAGTACTTC. Protein sequence: CSARRAGSYNEQYF. This chain joins TRBV20-1 and TRBJ2-1, with 7 nucleotides matching TRBD2. The DNA matches TRBJ2-7 better at its end, which makes the J call doubtful. The CDR3 consists of 14 residues. Germline values: CDR1 DFQATT, CDR2 SNEGSKA (reference sequence).

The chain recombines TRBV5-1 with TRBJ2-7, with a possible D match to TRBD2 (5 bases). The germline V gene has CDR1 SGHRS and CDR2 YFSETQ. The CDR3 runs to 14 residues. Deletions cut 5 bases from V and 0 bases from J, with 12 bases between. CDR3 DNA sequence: TGCGCCAGCAGACCCGACGGGGACTCCTACGAGCAGTACTTC. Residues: CASRPDGDSYEQYF. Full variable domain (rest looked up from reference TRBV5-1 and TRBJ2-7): KAGVTQTPRYLIKTRGQQVTLSCSPISGHRSVSWYQQTPGQGLQFLFEYFSETQRNKGNFPGRFSGRQFSNSRSEMNVSTLELGDSALYLCASRPDGDSYEQYFGPGTRLTVT.

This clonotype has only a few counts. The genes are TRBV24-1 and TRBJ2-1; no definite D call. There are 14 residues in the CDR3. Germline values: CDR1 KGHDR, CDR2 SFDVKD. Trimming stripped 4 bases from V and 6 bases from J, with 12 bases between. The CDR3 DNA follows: TGTGCCACCAGTGACCCCGGTGGCACCAATGAGCAGTTCTTC. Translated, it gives CATSDPGGTNEQFF.

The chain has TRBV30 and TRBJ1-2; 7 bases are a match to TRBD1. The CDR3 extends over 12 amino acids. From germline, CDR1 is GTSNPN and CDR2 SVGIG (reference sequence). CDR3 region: CVAQGTNYGYTF. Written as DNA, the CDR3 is TGTGTCGCACAGGGGACTAACTATGGCTACACCTTC.

The CDR3 reads CASSYCAGGGEQYF. The CDR3 bases are TGTGCCAGCAGTTACTGTGCGGGAGGAGGCGAGCAGTACTTC. The chain links TRBV6-5 to TRBJ2-7; 8 bases fit TRBD2. J gave up 6 bases and V 1 base, and 5 bases lay outside the gene matches. Per the germline V gene, CDR1 is MNHEY and CDR2 is SVGAGI. CDR3 length: 14 residues.